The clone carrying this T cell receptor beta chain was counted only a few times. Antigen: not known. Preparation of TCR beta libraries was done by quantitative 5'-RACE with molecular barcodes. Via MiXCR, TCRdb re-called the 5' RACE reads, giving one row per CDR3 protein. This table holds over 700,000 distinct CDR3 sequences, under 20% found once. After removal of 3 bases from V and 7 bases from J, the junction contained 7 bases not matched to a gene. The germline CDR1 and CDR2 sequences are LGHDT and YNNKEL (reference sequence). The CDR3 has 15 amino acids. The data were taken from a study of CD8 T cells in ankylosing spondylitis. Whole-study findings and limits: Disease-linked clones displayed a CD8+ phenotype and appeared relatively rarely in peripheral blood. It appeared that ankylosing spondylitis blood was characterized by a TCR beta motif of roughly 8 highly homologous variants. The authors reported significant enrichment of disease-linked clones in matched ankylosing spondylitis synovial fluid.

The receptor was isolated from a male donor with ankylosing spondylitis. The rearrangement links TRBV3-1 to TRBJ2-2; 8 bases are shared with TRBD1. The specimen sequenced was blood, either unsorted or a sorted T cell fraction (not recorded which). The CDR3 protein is CASSHGQGAYGELFF. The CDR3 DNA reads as TGTGCCAGCAGCCATGGGCAGGGGGCATACGGGGAGCTGTTTTTT.